What follows are 21 T cell receptor beta chains derived from one specimen sequenced in a study of cytomegalovirus exposure and HLA in healthy donors. Measured with immunoSEQ multiplex PCR; TCRdb has only the in-frame clones, and not every one. Here the sample spans around 70,000 clones, 94% being singletons. Specimen: PBMCs. The receptor set was obtained from a woman aged 18-29 years in good health and CMV-seronegative.

The chain combines TRBV7-2 with TRBJ1-2; 7 bases match TRBD1. The CDR3 sequence is 15 residues long. V shed 4 bases, J shed 4 bases, and the junction held 9 bases outside the gene matches. The V gene's germline CDR1 is SGHTA and CDR2 FQGNSA. The CDR3 is CASSSLTGVAYGYTF. CDR3 nucleotide sequence: TGTGCCAGCAGCTCGTTAACAGGGGTGGCCTATGGCTACACCTTC.

The V gene is TRBV15, the J gene TRBJ2-5; TRBD2 might be the D (7 bases). The V gene's germline CDR1 is LNHNV and CDR2 YYDKDF (reference sequence). The CDR3 covers 13 residues. V shed 6 bases and J shed 4 bases, with 12 bases lying between them. The CDR3 bases are TGTGCCACCAGGGGGGGGCCGGGAGAGACCCAGTACTTC. It specifies CATRGGPGETQYF.

The gene calls are TRBV19 and TRBJ2-7; D is perhaps TRBD2 (5 bases). Germline CDR1 reads LNHDA; CDR2 reads SQIVND (reference sequence). The CDR3 sequence is 16 residues long. V was clipped by 5 bases and J by 7 bases, with 24 bases between them. The CDR3 is CASSGDGPQPSGEQYF. The DNA of the CDR3 is TGTGCCAGTAGTGGAGACGGGCCGCAACCTTCGGGGGAGCAGTACTTC.

Written as DNA, the CDR3 is TGTGCCAGCAGCGACCCGGGACAGGATAACAATGAGCAGTTCTTC. This gives the protein CASSDPGQDNNEQFF. The chain is built from TRBV9 and TRBJ2-1; 8 bases agree with TRBD1. CDR3 length: 15 residues. Germline V gene data show CDR1 as SGDLS and CDR2 as YYNGEE. V was pared by 3 bases and J by 5 bases, with 7 bases of the junction left unmatched.

This clone showed up just once. The chain links TRBV28 to TRBJ2-7, with a possible D match to TRBD1 (5 bases). This CDR3 is built from 15 residues. The germline V and J ends were trimmed by 8 bases and 0 bases, with 17 bases remaining between them. Germline V gene lookup returns CDR1 MDHEN and CDR2 SYDVKM. The DNA of the CDR3 is TGTGCCAGCGCCCTGCAGGGCGGTAGCTCCTACGAGCAGTACTTC. Its protein is CASALQGGSSYEQYF.

This chain uses TRBV6-5 with TRBJ1-3; D perhaps matches TRBD1 (6 bases). The CDR3 contains 15 residues. CDR1 and CDR2 (germline): MNHEY, SVGAGI. Trimming stripped 4 bases from V and 1 base from J, with 11 bases between. CDR3 protein: CASSWEQGSGNTIYF. The CDR3 DNA reads as TGTGCCAGCAGTTGGGAACAGGGTTCTGGAAACACCATATATTTT.

DNA for the CDR3: TGTGCCACCAGCAGAGCCCCTGTAGCTACAGATACGCAGTATTTT. Amino acids: CATSRAPVATDTQYF. V and J are TRBV15 and TRBJ2-3, with no clear D. The V end was cut by 1 base, the J end by 3 bases, with 11 bases between. CDR1 and CDR2 (germline): LNHNV, YYDKDF (reference sequence). This CDR3 spans 15 amino acids.

The chain couples TRBV18 to TRBJ1-2; D not certain. The germline V and J ends were trimmed by 2 bases and 7 bases, with 11 bases remaining between them. Looked up from germline, CDR1 is KGHSH and CDR2 is LQKENI. The CDR3 has 13 residues. CDR3 nucleotide sequence: TGTGCCAGCTCACCAGGGCAGATCTCTGGCTACACCTTC. Amino acid sequence: CASSPGQISGYTF.

The rearrangement links TRBV6-5 to TRBJ2-7; unclear D gene. Germline lookup yields CDR1 MNHEY and CDR2 SVGAGI. CDR3 length: 14 residues. The V and J ends lost 0 bases and 0 bases respectively, with 6 bases between them. CDR3 region: CASSYSSYSYEQYF. CDR3 coding DNA: TGTGCCAGCAGTTACTCGTCCTACTCCTACGAGCAGTACTTC.

CDR3: CASRLTVNTEAFF. Written as DNA, the CDR3 is TGTGCCAGCAGGTTGACAGTGAACACTGAAGCTTTCTTT. The chain couples TRBV4-2 to TRBJ1-1; D may be TRBD1 (5 bases). Per the germline V gene, CDR1 is LGHNA and CDR2 is YNFKEQ. This CDR3 is built from 13 residues. V shed 6 bases and J shed 0 bases, with 8 bases lying between them.

This clone is a singleton in its sample. This chain connects TRBV28 to TRBJ1-4; 10 bases are a match to TRBD1. V dropped 6 bases and J dropped 4; count of bases not matched to a gene: 5. Germline V gene sequence: CDR1 MDHEN, CDR2 SYDVKM. CDR3 size: 15 residues. CDR3 sequence reads: CASSPTGGGNEKLFF. DNA of the CDR3: TGTGCCAGCAGCCCGACAGGGGGCGGTAATGAAAAACTGTTTTTT.

V is TRBV4-1 and J is TRBJ2-1, with D possibly TRBD2 on 7 matching bases. Germline V gene sequence: CDR1 MGHRA, CDR2 YSYEKL. V was pared by 4 bases and J by 1 base, with 14 bases between. The CDR3 extends over 16 amino acids. CDR3 sequence: CASSRGGAGSYNEQFF. Written as DNA, the CDR3 is TGCGCCAGCAGCCGGGGGGGGGCAGGGTCCTACAATGAGCAGTTCTTC.

The chain is built from TRBV27 and TRBJ2-7; D is possibly TRBD1 (5 bases). The V end lost 8 bases, the J end lost 2 bases, and 16 bases lay between the germline ends. This CDR3 has 14 residues. CDR1 and CDR2 from the germline V gene are MNHEY and SMNVEV (reference sequence). The CDR3 is CASGAGDRTYEQYF. CDR3 DNA: TGTGCCAGCGGGGCCGGCGACCGAACCTACGAGCAGTACTTC.

The genes are TRBV27 and TRBJ1-2; maybe TRBD1 (5 bases). CDR1 and CDR2 from the germline V gene are MNHEY and SMNVEV (reference sequence). The CDR3 is 12 amino acids. V dropped 5 bases and J dropped 7 bases, with 11 bases sitting between them. In DNA form, the CDR3 reads TGTGCCAGCAGTCTCCGGGGGGTTGGCTACACCTTC. It is translated as CASSLRGVGYTF.

The chain links TRBV7-8 to TRBJ2-3; D is unclear. The CDR3 loop spans 15 amino acids. Germline CDR1 is SGHVS and CDR2 is FQNEAQ. Trimming cost V 5 bases and J 1 base, with 13 bases left between them. This chain's CDR3 is CASSPLRHRTDTQYF. The CDR3 DNA reads TGTGCCAGCAGCCCCCTTCGACATCGCACAGATACGCAGTATTTT.

This chain links TRBV6-4 with TRBJ2-3; D is unresolved. Germline V gene sequence: CDR1 MRHNA, CDR2 SNTAGT. Trimming left V 4 bases short and J 0 bases short, with 8 bases between. The CDR3 contains 14 residues. The DNA for the CDR3 is TGTGCCAGCAGTGGCGAATATAGCACAGATACGCAGTATTTT. This sequence encodes CASSGEYSTDTQYF.

The rearrangement joins TRBV9 to TRBJ1-6; the D gene is possibly TRBD1 (5 bases). The CDR3 consists of 14 residues. Trimming shortened V by 5 bases and J by 4 bases, and 10 bases separated the two germline ends. Germline V gives CDR1 SGDLS, CDR2 YYNGEE. As DNA, the CDR3 is TGTGCCAGCAGTGACAGATTTTATAATTCACCCCTCCACTTT. Encoded protein: CASSDRFYNSPLHF.

This clone turned up a few times. As DNA, the CDR3 is TGTGCCAGCAGCCTTCGACAGGTTTCGGGGGAGCAGTACTTC. Residues: CASSLRQVSGEQYF. The rearrangement joins TRBV5-6 to TRBJ2-7; D perhaps matches TRBD1 (6 bases). V lost 4 bases and J lost 7, with 18 bases in between. CDR3 length: 14 residues. Germline values: CDR1 SGHDT, CDR2 YYEEEE.

In its sample, this clone was seen once. V is TRBV5-5 and J is TRBJ2-1; 9 nucleotides align to TRBD2. Germline CDR1 and CDR2: SGHKS and YYEKEE (reference sequence). J lost 4 bases, V lost 0 bases, and 2 bases had no gene match. CDR3 length: 15 residues. The CDR3 DNA reads TGTGCCAGCAGCTTGGGGCTAGCGGGGTACAATGAGCAGTTCTTC. It encodes CASSLGLAGYNEQFF.

The chain combines TRBV5-1 with TRBJ1-5, with unresolved D. The CDR3 contains 17 residues. Germline CDR1 is SGHRS and CDR2 is YFSETQ. The V and J ends lost 4 bases and 1 base respectively, with 18 bases between them. The CDR3 loop reads CASSRKEEGRSNQPQHF. The CDR3 nucleotides are TGCGCCAGCAGCCGGAAAGAGGAGGGTCGAAGCAATCAGCCCCAGCATTTT. Based on the CDR3 plus reference TRBV5-1 and TRBJ1-5, the full variable domain is KAGVTQTPRYLIKTRGQQVTLSCSPISGHRSVSWYQQTPGQGLQFLFEYFSETQRNKGNFPGRFSGRQFSNSRSEMNVSTLELGDSALYLCASSRKEEGRSNQPQHFGDGTRLSIL.

The chain employs TRBV4-2 and TRBJ2-3, with 12 bases lining up with TRBD2. V gave up 0 bases and J gave up 4 bases; unmatched junction bases: 5. Per the germline V gene, CDR1 is LGHNA and CDR2 is YNFKEQ. This CDR3 spans 17 amino acids. The CDR3 loop reads CASSQEGSSGGADTQYF. CDR3 DNA: TGTGCCAGCAGCCAAGAAGGGTCTAGCGGGGGGGCAGATACGCAGTATTTT.